This record concerns one T cell receptor beta chain sequence. Antigen unknown. The data derive from a study of OX40 agonist ivuxolimab in advanced cancers. Study information: Patients with prior anti-PD-1, anti-PD-L1 or anti-CTLA-4 therapy were eligible; roughly 40% had some.

Measured with immunoSEQ multiplex PCR; TCRdb has only the in-frame clones, and not every one. The sample consists of around 22,000 clones, 70% to 90% of them appearing once. Study-level points and caveats: Relative to CD4+ cells, CD8+ T cells on average had more expanded clones. Partial responders dosed at 0.1-3.0 mg/kg displayed clonal expansion ranking among the lowest.

The CDR3 contains 15 residues. The germline CDR1 and CDR2 sequences are SNHLY and FYNNEI. Trimming took off 3 bases at V and 5 bases at J, with 17 bases between the two ends. This sequence originates from an adult with an advanced solid tumor such as melanoma, head and neck, liver or kidney cancer. This sample comprised CD4+ or CD8+ T cells sorted from blood, obtained in a trial of the OX40 agonist ivuxolimab. This sequence joins TRBV2 and TRBJ2-7, with D perhaps TRBD1 or TRBD2 (6 bases each). CDR3 in amino acids: CASSDSGGGPHEQYF. In nucleotides, the CDR3 is TGTGCCAGCAGTGACAGCGGAGGGGGGCCCCACGAGCAGTACTTC.